A selection of T cell receptor beta chains follows, all from one sample in a study of T cell responses to AZD1222 COVID-19 vaccine. TCRdb keeps only in-frame clones here, not all; method: immunoSEQ multiplex PCR. The data contain 180,000 or so clones, 91% of them seen just once; the ten biggest clones take up about 1.8%. Sequencing used peripheral blood, obtained 28 days after the second AZD1222 dose. All receptors derive from an adult who received the AZD1222 COVID-19 vaccine. CDR3s include the opening cysteine and the closing phenylalanine or tryptophan. D genes are given only for firm matches. Clone size is stated in some rows and not others, as once, few, many or a class when expanded.

J,size,D,V,DNA,CDR3
TRBJ1-3,NA,NA,TRBV7-9,TGTGCCAGCAGCCCCGACAGGATCTCTGGAAACACCATATATTTT,CASSPDRISGNTIYF
TRBJ2-7,NA,TRBD2,TRBV7-8,TGTGCCAGCAGCTTATCGGGCGCTCCGCGGACTAGCGGGAGTTTGTACGAGCAGTACTTC,CASSLSGAPRTSGSLYEQYF
TRBJ2-7,NA,TRBD1,TRBV19,TGTGCCAGTAGTAAACAGGGGGCGTCCTACGAGCAGTACTTC,CASSKQGASYEQYF
TRBJ2-7,NA,TRBD2,TRBV6-5,TGTGCCAGCCAACGGGCTAGCGGAGTTGGGGAGCAGTACTTC,CASQRASGVGEQYF
TRBJ1-1,once,NA,TRBV3-1/TRBV3-2,TGTGCCAGCAGCCATACTAACAGTGAGAACACTGAAGCTTTCTTT,CASSHTNSENTEAFF
TRBJ1-2,NA,NA,TRBV14,TGTGCCAGCAGCCCACCCGGGACGGGGAGGTATGGCTACACCTTC,CASSPPGTGRYGYTF
TRBJ1-2,NA,NA,TRBV19,TGTGCCAGTAGTATTACCCAAAACTATGGCTACACCTTC,CASSITQNYGYTF
TRBJ1-1,once,NA,TRBV30,TGTGCTACGCGAGGGCGACCCTCGAACACTGAAGCTTTCTTT,CATRGRPSNTEAFF
TRBJ1-2,NA,NA,TRBV7-9,TGTGCCAGCAGCTTTTGGGACCACGATGGCTACACCTTC,CASSFWDHDGYTF
TRBJ1-1,NA,NA,TRBV7-2,TGTGCCAGCAGCTTAGCCGGATACACTGAAGCTTTCTTT,CASSLAGYTEAFF